A single sample is the source of the 27 T cell receptor beta chains below, sequenced in a study of blood T cell repertoires in COVID-19. Generated by immunoSEQ multiplex PCR, the TCRdb table keeps only in-frame clones and is missing some. The sample shows about 120,000 clones, about 85% of them seen only once. Sequencing was done on a sample of peripheral blood. The source of these receptors is a man between 60 and 75 years old with acute or convalescent COVID-19.

The genes are TRBV3-1 (or the pseudogene TRBV3-2) and TRBJ1-2; TRBD1 aligns across 7 bases. The CDR3 runs to 15 residues. J lost 4 bases, V lost 2 bases, and 7 bases had no gene match. Germline V gene sequence: CDR1 LGHDT, CDR2 YNNKEL (reference sequence). CDR3 residues: CASSQLGQRSYGYTF. CDR3 in DNA: TGTGCCAGCAGCCAACTGGGACAGAGATCCTATGGCTACACCTTC.

This rearrangement joins TRBV24-1 to TRBJ2-2; 7 nucleotides align to TRBD2. Trimming cost V 6 bases and J 5 bases; bases outside gene matches: 14. CDR1 and CDR2 from the germline V gene are KGHDR and SFDVKD. This CDR3 contains 17 residues. The CDR3 bases are TGTGCCACCAGTCCTGTCGGGGAGGGAATTGTTACCGGGGAGCTGTTTTTT. It encodes CATSPVGEGIVTGELFF.

The rearrangement links TRBV7-8 to TRBJ1-1; D is perhaps TRBD1 (5 bases). Trimming removed 4 bases at V and 3 bases at J, with 18 bases between. This CDR3 has 16 residues. From germline, CDR1 is SGHVS and CDR2 FQNEAQ. Written as DNA, the CDR3 is TGTGCCAGCAGCTCCCAGCTGGCGGGGGGTGACACTGAAGCTTTCTTT. Translated, it gives CASSSQLAGGDTEAFF.

V gene TRBV7-9 combines with J gene TRBJ2-7; TRBD1 matches at 8 bases. CDR1 is SEHNR and CDR2 is FQNEAQ in the germline V gene (reference sequence). The CDR3 contains 15 residues. Trimming cost V 5 bases and J 3 bases; bases outside gene matches: 9. The CDR3 DNA reads as TGTGCCAGCAGCGGCGACAGGGGCTCACTCTACGAGCAGTACTTC. Its translation is CASSGDRGSLYEQYF.

This sequence joins TRBV11-1 and TRBJ2-3, with 7 bases aligning to TRBD1. Trimming removed 1 base from V and 6 bases from J; junction bases left unmatched: 7. Germline CDR1 and CDR2: SGHAT and FQDESV (reference sequence). The CDR3 extends over 15 amino acids. CDR3 sequence: CASSLGGQRGDTQYF. CDR3 DNA: TGTGCCAGCAGCTTAGGGGGACAGAGGGGTGATACGCAGTATTTT.

The rearrangement links TRBV29-1 to TRBJ1-5; D is unclear. Per the germline V gene, CDR1 is SQVTM and CDR2 is ANQGSEA. Trimming shortened V by 4 bases and J by 3 bases, and 10 bases separated the two germline ends. The CDR3 extends over 13 amino acids. The CDR3 DNA sequence: TGCAGCGTTGTTTGGCAGGCCAATCAGCCCCAGCATTTT. Its translation is CSVVWQANQPQHF.

About this clone: The same CDR3 can be traced to other DNA sequences in this sample. The CDR3 here is CAWSGQGNQPQHF. CDR3 nucleotides: TGTGCCTGGAGTGGGCAGGGTAATCAGCCCCAGCATTTT. The J gene is TRBJ1-5, the V gene TRBV30; D is possibly TRBD1 (5 bases). Germline V gene data show CDR1 as GTSNPN and CDR2 as SVGIG (reference sequence). The CDR3 runs to 13 residues. V lost 1 base, J lost 4 bases, and 8 bases lay in between. The variable domain in full, with the rest retrieved from reference TRBV30 and TRBJ1-5, is SQTIHQWPATLVQPVGSPLSLECTVEGTSNPNLYWYRQAAGRGLQLLFYSVGIGQISSEVPQNLSASRPQDRQFILSSKKLLLSDSGFYLCAWSGQGNQPQHFGDGTRLSIL.

This clone was observed once. The chain couples TRBV20-1 to TRBJ2-1; D is unclear. CDR1 is DFQATT, CDR2 SNEGSKA, per germline (reference sequence). Trimming shortened V by 6 bases and J by 16 bases, and 19 bases separated the two germline ends. The CDR3 totals 11 residues. The CDR3 bases are TGCAGTGCACCCCGCTTCCCTATTTACTTCTTC. Protein product: CSAPRFPIYFF.

The chain has TRBV11-2 and TRBJ1-1; 7 bases map to TRBD1. Germline values: CDR1 SGHAT, CDR2 FQNNGV. The V and J ends lost 6 bases and 3 bases, in that order; junction bases with no gene match: 7. CDR3 length: 14 amino acids. The CDR3 loop is CASRRGGRHTEAFF. Written as DNA, the CDR3 is TGTGCCAGCAGGAGAGGGGGCCGTCACACTGAAGCTTTCTTT.

The V call is TRBV10-3, the J call TRBJ2-7; D unresolved. From germline, CDR1 is ENHRY and CDR2 SYGVKD. Trimming took 0 bases from V and 3 from J, leaving 9 bases between them. The CDR3 is made up of 14 amino acids. The chain's CDR3 is CAISESNSYYEQYF. In DNA, the CDR3 is TGTGCCATCAGTGAGTCGAACAGTTACTACGAGCAGTACTTC.

In this sample, this clone turned up a few times. The chain is built from TRBV18 and TRBJ1-1; no definite D call. The ends were cut back, 3 bases at V and 7 bases at J, with 9 bases in the middle. The germline CDR1 and CDR2 sequences are KGHSH and LQKENI. The CDR3 loop spans 12 amino acids. The CDR3 protein is CASSPVRGEAFF. CDR3 sequence (DNA): TGTGCCAGCTCACCTGTCCGGGGTGAAGCTTTCTTT.

The chain has TRBV11-2 and TRBJ2-1, with D perhaps matching TRBD1 (5 bases). The CDR3 spans 14 residues. Trimming took off 6 bases at V and 7 bases at J, with 16 bases between the two ends. The V gene's germline CDR1 is SGHAT and CDR2 FQNNGV. The CDR3 loop reads CASRLWGDANEQFF. The CDR3 nucleotides are TGTGCCAGCAGGTTGTGGGGCGATGCGAATGAGCAGTTCTTC.

The gene calls are TRBV28 and TRBJ1-2; 7 positions agree with TRBD1. J gave up 0 bases and V 2 bases, and 0 bases lay outside the gene matches. The CDR3 sequence is 14 residues long. Germline CDR1 and CDR2: MDHEN and SYDVKM. CDR3 coding DNA: TGTGCCAGCAGTTTAGGGACAGCTAACTATGGCTACACCTTC. Translating gives CASSLGTANYGYTF.

This sequence joins TRBV18 and TRBJ2-7; D may be TRBD1 (5 bases). The CDR3 is 14 residues long. V lost 4 bases and J lost 3, with 13 bases in between. CDR1 is KGHSH and CDR2 is LQKENI in the germline V gene. For the CDR3, the DNA is TGTGCCAGCTCACATACTGCCAGGGACTACGAGCAGTACTTC. The encoded protein is CASSHTARDYEQYF.

This clone was seen a few times. The chain carries TRBV2 and TRBJ1-5, with D hard to call. Trimming took off 3 bases at V and 4 bases at J, with 4 bases between the two ends. Germline loops: CDR1 SNHLY, CDR2 FYNNEI. The CDR3 totals 12 residues. In DNA form, the CDR3 reads TGTGCCAGCAGTGACCGTAATCAGCCCCAGCATTTT. It yields the protein CASSDRNQPQHF.

V and J are TRBV2 and TRBJ1-5; a weak D match, TRBD1 (5 bases). The CDR3 spans 14 residues. V was pared by 4 bases and J by 0 bases, with 7 bases between. CDR1 and CDR2 from the germline V gene are SNHLY and FYNNEI. The DNA of the CDR3 is TGTGCCAGCAGTGGGGGGGGTAGCAATCAGCCCCAGCATTTT. This codes for CASSGGGSNQPQHF.

The chain couples TRBV19 to TRBJ1-1; 8 bases align to TRBD1. CDR3 length: 14 residues. With V trimmed by 3 bases and J by 5 bases, 5 bases remained unmatched. Per germline, CDR1 LNHDA and CDR2 SQIVND (reference sequence). CDR3 nucleotides: TGTGCCAGTAGTATGGGACAGGCGGGTACTGAAGCTTTCTTT. As protein: CASSMGQAGTEAFF.

The rearrangement links TRBV5-1 to TRBJ2-7; 10 positions agree with TRBD1. V lost 4 bases, J lost 2 bases, and 3 bases stayed unmatched. This CDR3 contains 14 residues. Germline assignment: CDR1 SGHRS and CDR2 YFSETQ. CDR3 DNA sequence: TGCGCCAGCAGCCGGGGACAGGGGCCCTACGAGCAGTACTTC. It translates to CASSRGQGPYEQYF.

V gene TRBV3-1 (or the pseudogene TRBV3-2) combines with J gene TRBJ2-1; weak D call: TRBD2 (5 bases). Trimming removed 2 bases at V and 6 bases at J, with 11 bases between. Germline values: CDR1 LGHDT, CDR2 YNNKEL (reference sequence). CDR3 length: 14 residues. CDR3 residues: CASSQFDGGNEQFF. In nucleotides, the CDR3 is TGTGCCAGCAGCCAATTCGACGGAGGCAATGAGCAGTTCTTC.

The chain links TRBV18 to TRBJ2-1; 11 bases align to TRBD2. The V gene's germline CDR1 is KGHSH and CDR2 LQKENI. The V gene end was trimmed by 6 bases and the J gene end by 3 bases; junction bases not matched to a gene: 4. The CDR3 loop spans 15 amino acids. The CDR3 spells CASSRGLAVYNEQFF. In DNA, the CDR3 is TGTGCCAGCTCGCGGGGACTAGCGGTCTACAATGAGCAGTTCTTC.

The gene calls are TRBV2 and TRBJ1-6; possibly TRBD1 for D (6 bases). Germline CDR1 and CDR2: SNHLY and FYNNEI. The CDR3 spans 13 residues. Between the trimmed V and J ends, which lost 4 bases and 6 bases, there was a span of 7 bases. The DNA of the CDR3 is TGTGCCAGCAGTGGGACAGTTAATTCACCCCTCCACTTT. Protein: CASSGTVNSPLHF.

The chain combines TRBV5-6 with TRBJ1-4; TRBD1 might be the D (6 bases). Trimming removed 1 base at V and 5 bases at J, with 12 bases between. Germline V lookup: CDR1 SGHDT, CDR2 YYEEEE. CDR3 length: 15 amino acids. The CDR3 is CASSLRGGFNEKLFF. The CDR3 nucleotides are TGTGCCAGCAGCTTGAGGGGGGGCTTCAATGAAAAACTGTTTTTT.

CDR3 nucleotide sequence: TGTGCCAGACAGGGTCCCACTGAAGCTTTCTTT. Translated: CARQGPTEAFF. The J gene is TRBJ1-1, the V gene TRBV27; D may be TRBD1 (6 bases). The germline V gene has CDR1 MNHEY and CDR2 SMNVEV (reference sequence). The CDR3 is made up of 11 amino acids. Deletions cut 9 bases from V and 4 bases from J, with 9 bases between.

The chain carries TRBV21-1 and TRBJ2-7; the table's TRBD2 call for D was not verified on the DNA. TRBV21-1 is termed a pseudogene. The CDR3 runs to 15 residues. The CDR3 loop is CASSPGGGRAYEQYF. For the CDR3, the DNA is TGTGCCAGCAGCCCCGGGGGGGGTAGGGCCTACGAGCAGTACTTC.

The rearrangement links TRBV6-5 to TRBJ1-5; D is unclear. Germline V gives CDR1 MNHEY, CDR2 SVGAGI. This CDR3 region has 13 residues. Trimming removed 3 bases from V and 4 bases from J, with 7 bases in between. The CDR3 here is CASSYERNQPQHF. The CDR3 DNA reads as TGTGCCAGCAGTTATGAGAGGAATCAGCCCCAGCATTTT.

CDR3 nucleotide sequence: TGTGCCAGCAGCGGACAGGAGAACACTGAAGCTTTCTTT. Its protein product is CASSGQENTEAFF. The chain links TRBV27 to TRBJ1-1, with 7 bases identical to TRBD1. The CDR3 is 13 amino acids. The V gene end was trimmed by 6 bases and the J gene end by 1 base; junction bases not matched to a gene: 2. The germline V gene has CDR1 MNHEY and CDR2 SMNVEV (reference sequence).

V usage is TRBV3-1 (or the pseudogene TRBV3-2) and J usage is TRBJ1-1; no clear D gene. The CDR3 totals 13 residues. The germline V gene encodes CDR1 LGHDT and CDR2 YNNKEL (reference sequence). V lost 8 bases, J lost 9 bases, and 19 bases lay in between. Written as DNA, the CDR3 is TGTGCCAGCGTTGAGGAGGGAGCCGACAAAGCTTTCTTT. This gives the protein CASVEEGADKAFF.